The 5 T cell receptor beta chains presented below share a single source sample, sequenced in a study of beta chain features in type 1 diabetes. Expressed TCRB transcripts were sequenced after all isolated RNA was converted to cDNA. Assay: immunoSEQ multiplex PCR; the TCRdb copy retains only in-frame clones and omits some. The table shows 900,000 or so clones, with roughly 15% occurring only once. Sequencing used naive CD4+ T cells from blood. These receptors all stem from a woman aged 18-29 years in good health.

The chain's CDR3 is CASSEVLRGTDTQYF. CDR3 coding DNA: TGTGCCAGCAGTGAAGTGCTCAGAGGGACAGATACGCAGTATTTT. This rearrangement joins TRBV6-1 to TRBJ2-3, with D possibly matching TRBD2 (5 bases). V gave up 1 base and J gave up 3 bases, with 11 bases separating them. In germline, CDR1 is MNHNS, CDR2 SASEGT. This CDR3 has 15 residues.

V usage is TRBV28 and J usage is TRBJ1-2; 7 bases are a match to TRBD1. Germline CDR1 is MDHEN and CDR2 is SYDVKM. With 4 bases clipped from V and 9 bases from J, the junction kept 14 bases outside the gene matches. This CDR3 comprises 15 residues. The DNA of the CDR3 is TGTGCCAGCAGTTGGGAAAAGAAGGGGGCTGGGTGCTACACCTTC. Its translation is CASSWEKKGAGCYTF.

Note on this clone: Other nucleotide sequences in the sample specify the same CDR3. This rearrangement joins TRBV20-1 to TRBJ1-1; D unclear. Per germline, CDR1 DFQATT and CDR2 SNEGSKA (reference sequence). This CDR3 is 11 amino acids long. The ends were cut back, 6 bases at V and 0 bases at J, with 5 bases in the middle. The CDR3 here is CSALLNTEAFF. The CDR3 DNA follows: TGCAGTGCACTGTTGAACACTGAAGCTTTCTTT.

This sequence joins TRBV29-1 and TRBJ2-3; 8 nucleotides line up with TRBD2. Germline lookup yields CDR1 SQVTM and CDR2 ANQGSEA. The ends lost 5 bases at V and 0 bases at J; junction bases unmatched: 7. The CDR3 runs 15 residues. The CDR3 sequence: CSVRAGGFSTDTQYF. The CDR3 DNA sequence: TGCAGCGTTAGGGCGGGAGGATTTAGCACAGATACGCAGTATTTT.

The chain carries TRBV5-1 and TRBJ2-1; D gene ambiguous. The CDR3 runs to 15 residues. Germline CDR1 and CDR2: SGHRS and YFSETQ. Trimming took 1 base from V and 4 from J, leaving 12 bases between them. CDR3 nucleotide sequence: TGCGCCAGCAGCTTGTTGGGCCTCTATTACAATGAGCAGTTCTTC. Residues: CASSLLGLYYNEQFF.